The 21 T cell receptor beta chains reported below all come from one sample, sequenced in a study of post-analysis software for immune sequencing data. Overall study results and limits: The five TRBV segments detected at higher frequency in patients than in controls included TRBV5-6, TRBV5-1 and TRBV20-1.

Incorporated into the TCR beta cDNA libraries were unique molecular identifiers, which served to reduce PCR and sequencing biases. TCRdb processed the PCR reads anew with MiXCR; each CDR3 protein has one entry. The table lists a few hundred thousand distinct CDR3 sequences, under 40% of them singletons. Antigen specificity for these receptors is unknown. The sequencing sample was made of blood. The receptor source for this set is a girl under 18 with multiple sclerosis.

The V gene is TRBV28, the J gene TRBJ2-3, with D possibly being TRBD1 or TRBD2 (5 bases each). Germline V gives CDR1 MDHEN, CDR2 SYDVKM. The CDR3 is 14 amino acids. V lost 6 bases and J lost 5, with 15 bases in between. The CDR3 region is CASSAAGGGDTQYF. Written as DNA, the CDR3 is TGTGCCAGCAGCGCGGCTGGGGGTGGAGATACGCAGTATTTT.

This clonotype was picked up a small number of times. The genes are TRBV20-1 and TRBJ1-5; no firm D call. The germline CDR1 and CDR2 sequences are DFQATT and SNEGSKA (reference sequence). This CDR3 contains 12 residues. With 3 bases removed from V and 6 bases from J, the gap between germline ends came to 9 bases. This chain's CDR3 is CSARVRSQPQHF. CDR3 in DNA: TGCAGTGCTAGGGTAAGAAGTCAGCCCCAGCATTTT.

This chain links TRBV7-6 with TRBJ1-1; 10 bases fit TRBD1. The V and J ends lost 0 bases and 3 bases, in that order; junction bases with no gene match: 4. CDR3 length equals 16 residues. Germline lookup yields CDR1 SGHVS and CDR2 FNYEAQ. CDR3 coding DNA: TGTGCCAGCAGCTTAGCGCGGACAGGGGGGGACACTGAAGCTTTCTTT. Amino acids: CASSLARTGGDTEAFF.

The chain has TRBV20-1 and TRBJ1-6; unclear D gene. V dropped 1 base and J dropped 0 bases, with 7 bases sitting between them. The CDR3 loop spans 15 amino acids. The germline V gene has CDR1 DFQATT and CDR2 SNEGSKA (reference sequence). Here the CDR3 reads CSARGESSYNSPLHF. CDR3 nucleotide sequence: TGCAGTGCTAGAGGGGAAAGCTCCTATAATTCACCCCTCCACTTT.

The V and J genes are TRBV5-1 and TRBJ2-7, with D hard to call. CDR3 length equals 12 residues. From germline, CDR1 is SGHRS and CDR2 YFSETQ. The V end was cut by 0 bases, the J end by 5 bases, with 6 bases between. CDR3 loop: CASSLGADEQYF. The CDR3 DNA sequence: TGCGCCAGCAGCTTGGGCGCAGACGAGCAGTACTTC.

This clonotype was counted only a few times. The chain joins TRBV12-3 or TRBV12-4 to TRBJ1-2; D perhaps matches TRBD1 (6 bases). Trimming pared 5 bases from V and 5 bases from J, leaving 12 bases between. The CDR3 spans 13 residues. In DNA, the CDR3 is TGTGCCAGCAGTAACCTACAGGGATATGGCTACACCTTC. This codes for CASSNLQGYGYTF.

With respect to this clonotype: Germline is not matched at one junction end, which may reflect a read error. The chain employs TRBV6-6 and TRBJ2-5; TRBD1 matches 9 bases. The CDR3 spans 15 residues. In germline, CDR1 is MNHNY, CDR2 SVGAGI (reference sequence). The CDR3 region is CVSRETGGHQETQYF. CDR3 in DNA: TGTGTCAGCAGAGAGACAGGGGGGCACCAAGAGACCCAGTACTTC.

This clonotype has just a few counts. The CDR3 spells CASSSPGRSQETQYF. DNA of the CDR3: TGCGCCAGCAGCTCCCCTGGGCGGAGTCAAGAGACCCAGTACTTC. The chain has TRBV5-1 and TRBJ2-5, with D hard to call. Trimming took off 3 bases at V and 2 bases at J, with 14 bases between the two ends. CDR3 length equals 15 residues. Germline lookup yields CDR1 SGHRS and CDR2 YFSETQ.

The chain couples TRBV12-3 or TRBV12-4 to TRBJ1-5; D is possibly TRBD1 (5 bases). This CDR3 has 14 amino acids. With 3 bases removed from V and 4 bases from J, the gap between germline ends came to 10 bases. This chain's CDR3 is CASSFGGVNQPQHF. The CDR3 DNA reads TGTGCCAGCAGTTTTGGAGGGGTAAATCAGCCCCAGCATTTT.

This clonotype has only one observation. The V gene is TRBV7-2, the J gene TRBJ2-7; possibly TRBD2 for D (7 bases). The CDR3 runs 15 residues. From germline, CDR1 is SGHTA and CDR2 FQGNSA. V was pared by 2 bases and J by 7 bases, with 18 bases between. The CDR3 coding sequence is TGTGCCAGCAGCTTACAAGGCGGGGGCCTCAGTGAGCAGTACTTC. As protein: CASSLQGGGLSEQYF.

The chain couples TRBV21-1 to TRBJ1-2; the table's TRBD1 call for D was not verified on the DNA. TRBV21-1 is described as a pseudogene. This CDR3 contains 17 residues. This CDR3 reads CASSKVRGARANYGYTF. The DNA for the CDR3 is TGTGCCAGCAGCAAAGTCCGGGGGGCGCGCGCTAACTATGGCTACACCTTC.

The DNA for the CDR3 is TGTGCCAGCAGCTACAGTTCAGATACGCAGTATTTT. This gives the protein CASSYSSDTQYF. The chain carries TRBV7-2 and TRBJ2-3; D unresolved. V was trimmed by 4 bases and J by 4 bases, leaving 6 bases between them. This CDR3 contains 12 residues. Germline V gene data show CDR1 as SGHTA and CDR2 as FQGNSA. The complete variable domain, with remaining parts taken from reference TRBV7-2 and TRBJ2-3, reads GAGVSQSPSNKVTEKGKDVELRCDPISGHTALYWYRQSLGQGLEFLIYFQGNSAPDKSGLPSDRFSAERTGGSVSTLTIQRTQQEDSAVYLCASSYSSDTQYFGPGTRLTVL.

As for this clonotype: The junction shows a germline mismatch at one end, possibly a read error. The gene calls are TRBV20-1 and TRBJ2-6; tentative D call: TRBD1 (6 bases). The CDR3 is 15 amino acids. Germline CDR1 reads DFQATT; CDR2 reads SNEGSKA (reference sequence). This CDR3 reads CSAPPGATGASVLTF. In DNA form, the CDR3 reads TGCAGTGCCCCGCCAGGGGCTACTGGGGCCAGCGTCCTGACTTTC.

The CDR3 reads CASSQTGTGRDNEQFF. In DNA, the CDR3 is TGTGCCAGCAGCCAGACCGGGACAGGGCGTGACAATGAGCAGTTCTTC. This rearrangement joins TRBV11-2 to TRBJ2-1; TRBD1 matches 9 bases. The CDR3 contains 16 residues. The trim removed 5 bases at V and 5 bases at J, leaving 10 bases unmatched. Germline V gene lookup returns CDR1 SGHAT and CDR2 FQNNGV.

The table lists this clonotype with a few counts. V is TRBV4-1 and J is TRBJ1-5; TRBD1 matches 7 bases. There are 15 residues in the CDR3. Germline V gene lookup returns CDR1 MGHRA and CDR2 YSYEKL. The junction had 4 bases not matched to a gene; V was cut back by 0 bases and J by 5 bases. The CDR3 bases are TGCGCCAGCAGCCAAGAACCCAGGGGGGATCAGCCCCAGCATTTT. It codes for CASSQEPRGDQPQHF.

The chain is built from TRBV28 and TRBJ2-3; 14 bases align to TRBD2. V was pared by 2 bases and J by 0 bases, with 4 bases of the junction left unmatched. This CDR3 has 18 amino acids. Germline V gene sequence: CDR1 MDHEN, CDR2 SYDVKM. The CDR3 sequence: CASSLGLAGGSSTDTQYF. CDR3 DNA sequence: TGTGCCAGCAGTTTAGGACTAGCGGGGGGATCTAGCACAGATACGCAGTATTTT.

This clonotype was picked up a small number of times. This rearrangement joins TRBV20-1 to TRBJ2-7; D is ambiguous. This CDR3 comprises 12 residues. The V end was cut by 5 bases, the J end by 2 bases, with 10 bases between. Germline CDR1 DFQATT, CDR2 SNEGSKA (reference sequence). CDR3 nucleotide sequence: TGCAGTGCTTTGGGGTTCGCCTACGAGCAGTACTTC. This codes for CSALGFAYEQYF.

This chain uses TRBV12-3 or TRBV12-4 with TRBJ2-7, with D possibly TRBD1 on 5 matching bases. The CDR3 is 16 amino acids. Deletions cut 6 bases from V and 0 bases from J, with 18 bases between. The CDR3 coding sequence is TGTGCCAGCAGGCCTAATACAGGCCCCAGCTCCTACGAGCAGTACTTC. Translated: CASRPNTGPSSYEQYF.

This clonotype came up once. The chain is built from TRBV12-3 or TRBV12-4 and TRBJ1-1; D call uncertain. Trimming removed 8 bases at V and 2 bases at J, with 9 bases between. The CDR3 has 12 amino acids. The CDR3 loop reads CASARGNTEAFF. The CDR3 DNA reads TGTGCCAGCGCAAGAGGAAACACTGAAGCTTTCTTT.

The CDR3 bases are TGTGCCAGCACCGCCTGGACAGGGGCAGAGACCCAGTTCTTC. Amino acid sequence: CASTAWTGAETQFF. The chain couples TRBV28 to TRBJ2-1, with 9 nucleotides matching TRBD1. The J segment lost 13 bases and the V segment lost 7 bases, leaving 14 bases of the junction unmatched. CDR1 is MDHEN and CDR2 is SYDVKM in the germline V gene. The CDR3 spans 14 residues.

This clonotype has only a few counts. The rearrangement links TRBV29-1 to TRBJ2-4; TRBD1 is a possible D gene (5 bases). The CDR3 has 11 amino acids. From germline, CDR1 is SQVTM and CDR2 ANQGSEA. Trimming stripped 7 bases from V and 6 bases from J, with 10 bases between. CDR3 nucleotides: TGCAGCGCTCAGGGCAGAAACATTCAGTACTTC. Amino acid sequence: CSAQGRNIQYF.